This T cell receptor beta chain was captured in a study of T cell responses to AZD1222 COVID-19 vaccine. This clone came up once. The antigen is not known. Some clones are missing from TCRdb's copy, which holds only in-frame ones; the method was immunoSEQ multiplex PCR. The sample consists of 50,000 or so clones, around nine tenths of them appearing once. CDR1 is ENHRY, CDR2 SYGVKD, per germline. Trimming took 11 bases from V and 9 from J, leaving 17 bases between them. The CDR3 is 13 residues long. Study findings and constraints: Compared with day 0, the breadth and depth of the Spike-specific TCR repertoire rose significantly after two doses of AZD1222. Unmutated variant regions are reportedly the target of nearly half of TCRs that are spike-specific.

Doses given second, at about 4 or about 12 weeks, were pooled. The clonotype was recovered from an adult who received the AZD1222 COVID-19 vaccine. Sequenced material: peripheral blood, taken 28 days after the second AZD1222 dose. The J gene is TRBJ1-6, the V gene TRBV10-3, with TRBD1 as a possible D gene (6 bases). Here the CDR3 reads CAERGGVGSPLHF. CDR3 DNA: TGTGCCGAAAGAGGGGGGGTCGGTTCACCCCTCCACTTT.